A selection of T cell receptor beta chains follows, all from one sample in a study of cytomegalovirus exposure and HLA in healthy donors. Data came from immunoSEQ multiplex PCR; TCRdb stores just in-frame clones and leaves some out. This sample yields under 200,000 clones, of which 86% are seen a single time; around 2.1% belongs to the top ten. The sample comprised PBMCs. The receptors derive from a woman aged 18-29 years in good health and CMV-seronegative. The CDR3 runs from the conserved cysteine through the conserved F or W. Fields, in order: V gene, CDR3 length, D gene, clone size, J gene, CDR3 DNA, CDR3 protein. A D gene is named only where the DNA matches it firmly. Clone size is stated in some rows and not others, as once, few, many or a class when expanded.

V: TRBV19; length: 15; D: .; size: .; J: TRBJ2-1; DNA: TGTGCCAGTAGTATAGGAGGGGCCGGAGGGCATGAGCAGTTCTTC; CDR3: CASSIGGAGGHEQFF
V: TRBV12-2; length: 17; D: .; size: .; J: TRBJ1-2; DNA: TGTGCAAGTCGCTTACCAGGGGTAACGGACAGGGCTGATGGCTACACCTTC; CDR3: CASRLPGVTDRADGYTF
V: TRBV5-1; length: 15; D: .; size: .; J: TRBJ1-4; DNA: TGCGCCAGCAGCTTGGAGGGGGCAACTAATGAAAAACTGTTTTTT; CDR3: CASSLEGATNEKLFF
V: TRBV5-1; length: 14; D: .; size: .; J: TRBJ1-1; DNA: TGCGCCAGCAGCTTTCGGACTGAGGACGTTGAAGCTTTCTTT; CDR3: CASSFRTEDVEAFF
V: TRBV14; length: 19; D: TRBD2; size: .; J: TRBJ2-5; DNA: TGTGCCAGCAGCCAAGAGACCCGCGGAGCGGGGGGCATAAAAGAGACCCAGTACTTC; CDR3: CASSQETRGAGGIKETQYF
V: TRBV6-5; length: 15; D: TRBD1; size: .; J: TRBJ1-2; DNA: TGTGCCAGCAGCCTAGGGACAGGGGATAACTATGGCTACACCTTC; CDR3: CASSLGTGDNYGYTF
V: TRBV5-1; length: 14; D: .; size: once; J: TRBJ2-6; DNA: TGCGCCAGCAGAACCTACTCTGGGGCCAACGTCCTGACTTTC; CDR3: CASRTYSGANVLTF
V: TRBV10-3; length: 12; D: .; size: .; J: TRBJ1-2; DNA: TGTGCCATCAGGATGACAGAATATGGCTACACCTTC; CDR3: CAIRMTEYGYTF
V: TRBV5-1; length: 15; D: .; size: .; J: TRBJ1-3; DNA: TGCGCCAGCAGCTCCCAAACCGGACAGAGGGACACCATATATTTT; CDR3: CASSSQTGQRDTIYF
V: TRBV7-2; length: 15; D: TRBD1; size: .; J: TRBJ1-2; DNA: TGTGCCAGCAGCCGAAACAGGGGGCGCAGCTATGGCTACACCTTC; CDR3: CASSRNRGRSYGYTF
V: TRBV4-3; length: 15; D: TRBD1; size: .; J: TRBJ2-1; DNA: TGCGCCAGCAGCCAATACAGGGGGAACTACAATGAGCAGTTCTTC; CDR3: CASSQYRGNYNEQFF
V: TRBV4-3; length: 14; D: TRBD2; size: .; J: TRBJ2-3; DNA: TGCGCCAGCAGTAATCAGCGGGAGCCAGATACGCAGTATTTT; CDR3: CASSNQREPDTQYF
V: TRBV7-9; length: 14; D: .; size: .; J: TRBJ2-7; DNA: TGTGCCAGCAGCCCCCGGGAGCCTCCCTACGAGCAGTACTTC; CDR3: CASSPREPPYEQYF
V: TRBV10-3; length: 13; D: .; size: .; J: TRBJ2-7; DNA: TGTGCCATCAGTGAGGGAGGGCAGGTCAGGAAGTACTTC; CDR3: CAISEGGQVRKYF
V: TRBV27; length: 16; D: TRBD1; size: .; J: TRBJ2-7; DNA: TGTGCCAGCAGGCCTAATCCGGGACAGGTCTCGGATGAGCAGTACTTC; CDR3: CASRPNPGQVSDEQYF
V: TRBV4-3; length: 16; D: TRBD2; size: few; J: TRBJ2-1; DNA: TGCGCCAGCAGCCAAGGACTAGCGGGAGCCTACAATGAGCAGTTCTTC; CDR3: CASSQGLAGAYNEQFF
V: TRBV25-1; length: 16; D: TRBD1; size: .; J: TRBJ2-7; DNA: TGTGCCAGCAGTGTCGGCAGTGGACAGGCCTTTTACGAGCAGTACTTC; CDR3: CASSVGSGQAFYEQYF
V: TRBV5-1; length: 20; D: TRBD1; size: few; J: TRBJ2-7; DNA: TGCGCCAGCAGCTTGGATGGGGTTGGGACAGGGGGCGCAAGGACCTACGAGCAGTACTTC; CDR3: CASSLDGVGTGGARTYEQYF
V: TRBV29-1; length: 17; D: .; size: .; J: TRBJ2-1; DNA: TGCAGCGTGGATTCGATGGGTCCCGGGACAACCCTTGAAGAGCAGTTCTTC; CDR3: CSVDSMGPGTTLEEQFF
V: TRBV6-5; length: 13; D: .; size: .; J: TRBJ1-2; DNA: TGTGCCAGCAGTACCTTAGACAGCTATGGCTACACCTTC; CDR3: CASSTLDSYGYTF
V: TRBV6-5; length: 15; D: TRBD2; size: .; J: TRBJ2-7; DNA: TGTGCCAGCAGTTACGCTAGCGGGACCTCCTACGAGCAGTACTTC; CDR3: CASSYASGTSYEQYF
V: TRBV19; length: 14; D: .; size: .; J: TRBJ2-7; DNA: TGTGCCAGCCGGGACACATGGTTAGGGGACGAGCAGTACTTC; CDR3: CASRDTWLGDEQYF
V: TRBV27; length: 17; D: TRBD1; size: .; J: TRBJ1-1; DNA: TGTGCCAGCCGACTATATACAGGGGGCAATATGAACACTGAAGCTTTCTTT; CDR3: CASRLYTGGNMNTEAFF
V: TRBV9; length: 15; D: TRBD1; size: .; J: TRBJ2-2; DNA: TGTGCCAGCAGCGTAGTGTCAGGGGGCACCGGGGAGCTGTTTTTT; CDR3: CASSVVSGGTGELFF
V: TRBV5-6; length: 19; D: TRBD2; size: .; J: TRBJ2-2; DNA: TGTGCCAGCACCCTCGGGGCCGGGACTAGCGGGACGAACACCGGGGAGCTGTTTTTT; CDR3: CASTLGAGTSGTNTGELFF
V: TRBV5-1; length: 15; D: TRBD1; size: .; J: TRBJ2-2; DNA: TGCGCCAGCAGACGCACAGGGGGCGAGGCCGGGGAGCTGTTTTTT; CDR3: CASRRTGGEAGELFF
V: TRBV18; length: 15; D: .; size: .; J: TRBJ2-3; DNA: TGTGCCAGCTCAACATTAAGACAGGGCACAGATACGCAGTATTTT; CDR3: CASSTLRQGTDTQYF
V: TRBV29-1; length: 17; D: TRBD2; size: .; J: TRBJ2-1; DNA: TGCAGCGAACAATCCCTCAAGCGGGAGCCAGGATACAATGAGCAGTTCTTC; CDR3: CSEQSLKREPGYNEQFF
V: TRBV29-1; length: 12; D: .; size: .; J: TRBJ1-1; DNA: TGCAGCCCTCGACAGGTTAACACTGAAGCTTTCTTT; CDR3: CSPRQVNTEAFF
V: TRBV7-9; length: 16; D: TRBD2; size: .; J: TRBJ2-7; DNA: TGTGCCAGCAGCTTCCTTCTAGCGGGAGGGCCGCAAGAGCAGTACTTC; CDR3: CASSFLLAGGPQEQYF
V: TRBV5-1; length: 18; D: TRBD2; size: .; J: TRBJ2-7; DNA: TGCGCCAGCAGCTTGGTGGCCCCGACTAGCGGGGCACCCTACGAGCAGTACTTC; CDR3: CASSLVAPTSGAPYEQYF